This T cell receptor (beta chain) was captured by sequencing in a study of cytomegalovirus exposure and HLA in healthy donors. Study-level background: Earlier, approximately 190 million T cells were analyzed, and fewer than 120 million unique TCR beta sequences were found among them.

The PCR used 60 Vbeta and 13 Jbeta primers. Profiled with immunoSEQ multiplex PCR; TCRdb holds only in-frame clones, not every one. The table includes roughly 170,000 clones, approximately 71% detected once. Details on this clone: Its antigen is currently unknown.

The CDR3 length is 16 residues. The germline V gene encodes CDR1 SGHVS and CDR2 FNYEAQ. J gave up 8 bases and V 5 bases, and 8 bases lay outside the gene matches. Regarding the study as a whole: A later analysis linked a missense DCLRE1C variant to TCR beta V- and J-gene trimming. CMV antigen specificity of a few CMV-associated chains was confirmed in vitro. Available immune exposure information was restricted to CMV serostatus only.

This TCR came from a girl under 18 in good health and CMV-seronegative. Input material: PBMCs. J is TRBJ1-6 and V is TRBV7-6, with TRBD1 matching over 11 bases. CDR3 protein: CASSLGQGALDSPLHF. The CDR3 nucleotides are TGTGCCAGCAGCCTCGGACAGGGGGCTCTCGATTCACCCCTCCACTTT. Supplemented by reference TRBV7-6 and TRBJ1-6, the full variable domain reads GAGVSQSPRYKVTKRGQDVALRCDPISGHVSLYWYRQALGQGPEFLTYFNYEAQQDKSGLPNDRFSAERPEGSISTLTIQRTEQRDSAMYRCASSLGQGALDSPLHFGNGTRLTVT.